This T cell receptor beta chain was documented in a study of T cell changes during pregnancy in multiple sclerosis. This CDR3 comprises 14 residues. The V and J ends lost 6 bases and 6 bases, in that order; junction bases with no gene match: 7. CDR1 and CDR2 (germline): MNHNY, SVGAGI (reference sequence). Method: immunoSEQ multiplex PCR; TCRdb's copy keeps in-frame clones and lacks some. The repertoire includes 85,000 to 110,000 clones, around 91% of them detected once, and 0.75% to 0.95% sits in the top ten. This receptor was obtained from a female donor with multiple sclerosis, enrolled in a pregnancy study. The rearrangement joins TRBV6-6 to TRBJ1-1; 10 nucleotides match TRBD1. Here the sequenced sample was peripheral blood, taken after pregnancy. The DNA for the CDR3 is TGTGCCAGCAGAGCGGGACAGGGGTCTTCTGAAGCTTTCTTT. It encodes CASRAGQGSSEAFF.